This T cell receptor beta chain was recorded in a study of blood T cell repertoires in COVID-19. The wider study: In each case, the material was cDNA or gDNA derived from T cells, B-cell-depleted T cells, or PBMCs.

This table comes from immunoSEQ multiplex PCR, and its TCRdb copy is limited to in-frame clones, with some not included. The repertoire holds 85,000 to 120,000 clones, with 70% to 90% as singletons. CDR3 length equals 15 residues. The germline gives CDR1 MGHRA, CDR2 YSYEKL. V dropped 2 bases and J dropped 6 bases, with 14 bases sitting between them. This sequence was found in a middle-aged man with active COVID-19. The sequenced sample consisted of peripheral blood. The chain joins TRBV4-1 to TRBJ2-4; TRBD2 is a possible D gene (5 bases). In DNA form, the CDR3 reads TGCGCCAGCAGCCAATCCCCTCGGGGTCTAAACATTCAGTACTTC. Translating gives CASSQSPRGLNIQYF.